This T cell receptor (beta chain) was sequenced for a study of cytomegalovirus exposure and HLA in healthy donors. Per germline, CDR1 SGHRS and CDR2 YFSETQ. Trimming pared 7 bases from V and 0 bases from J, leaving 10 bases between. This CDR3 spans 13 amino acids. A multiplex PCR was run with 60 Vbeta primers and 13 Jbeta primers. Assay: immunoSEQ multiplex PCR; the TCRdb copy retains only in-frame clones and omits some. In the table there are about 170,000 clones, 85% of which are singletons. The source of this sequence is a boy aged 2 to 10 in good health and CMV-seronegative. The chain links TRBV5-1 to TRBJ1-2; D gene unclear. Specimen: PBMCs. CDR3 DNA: TGCGCCAGCCATGAGGATTCTAACTATGGCTACACCTTC. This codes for CASHEDSNYGYTF.